A single T cell receptor (beta chain) is shown here with its context. As yet, its antigen is unknown. This sample is drawn from a study of shared clonotypes between healthy human individuals. General study results and limits: It was the non-shared clonotypes that had lower generation probabilities than clonotypes shared by all four donors.

Sequenced by immunoSEQ multiplex PCR; TCRdb stores in-frame clones only, minus some. The table shows about 2.2 million clones, with over 85% occurring only once. The CDR3 consists of 13 residues. The V segment lost 7 bases and the J segment 7 bases; nucleotides outside the gene matches: 9. CDR1 is MDHEN, CDR2 SYDVKM, per germline. CD8 cells classed as naive were CD45RO-negative and positively selected for CCR7, excluding terminally differentiated effector memory CD45RA+ cells. This TCR was recovered from a young man in good health. Some clones in this sample may be carry-over from other donors' samples. V usage is TRBV28 and J usage is TRBJ1-1, with 7 bases matching TRBD1. What was sequenced was naive CD8+ T cells from PBMCs. DNA of the CDR3: TGTGCCAGCATGGGCAGGGGGTTTAATGAAGCTTTCTTT. Translation: CASMGRGFNEAFF. Combining the CDR3 with reference TRBV28 and TRBJ1-1 gives the whole variable domain DVKVTQSSRYLVKRTGEKVFLECVQDMDHENMFWYRQDPGLGLRLIYFSYDVKMKEKGDIPEGYSVSREKKERFSLILESASTNQTSMYLCASMGRGFNEAFFGQGTRLTVV.